This TCR beta chain was retrieved from a study of T cells after yellow fever vaccination. This clonotype was seen a handful of times. No antigen is known for it. Broader study findings: CD4 and CD8 compartments shared a small share of clonotypes. The secondary response peaked faster, at day 5 versus 15, but was weaker.

The ends lost 3 bases at V and 8 bases at J; junction bases unmatched: 7. The CDR3 totals 15 residues. Germline CDR1 and CDR2: MNHNS and SASEGT. Template switching by 5'RACE produced TCR cDNA, adding a universal primer site and UMIs. Each CDR3 protein is one row after TCRdb ran MiXCR on the 5' RACE reads. The repertoire includes approximately 120,000 distinct CDR3 sequences, about 16% of them detected once, and about 42% sits in the top ten. The input for sequencing was CD8+ T cells sorted from PBMCs, taken 5 days after the yellow fever booster vaccination. V and J are TRBV6-1 and TRBJ1-1; TRBD1 agrees at 12 bases. This clonotype was obtained from a man younger than 30 who received the YFV17D yellow fever vaccine. CDR3 sequence: CASSEGQGARTEAFF. The CDR3 coding sequence is TGTGCCAGCAGTGAGGGACAGGGGGCGCGGACGGAAGCTTTCTTT.